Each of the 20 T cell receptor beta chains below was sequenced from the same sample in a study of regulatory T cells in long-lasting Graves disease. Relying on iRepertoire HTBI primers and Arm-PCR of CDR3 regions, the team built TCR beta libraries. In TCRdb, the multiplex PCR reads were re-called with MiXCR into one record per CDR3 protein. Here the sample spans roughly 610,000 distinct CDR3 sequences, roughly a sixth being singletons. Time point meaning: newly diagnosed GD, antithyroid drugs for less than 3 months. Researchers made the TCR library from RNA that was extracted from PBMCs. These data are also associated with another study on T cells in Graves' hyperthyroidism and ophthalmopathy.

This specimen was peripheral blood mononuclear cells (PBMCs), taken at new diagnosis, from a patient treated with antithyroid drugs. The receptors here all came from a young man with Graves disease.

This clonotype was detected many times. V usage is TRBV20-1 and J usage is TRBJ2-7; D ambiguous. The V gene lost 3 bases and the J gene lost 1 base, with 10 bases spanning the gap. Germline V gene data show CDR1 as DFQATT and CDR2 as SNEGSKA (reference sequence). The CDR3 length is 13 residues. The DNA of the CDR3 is TGCAGTGCTAGCGACGGACCATCCTACGAGCAGTACTTC. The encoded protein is CSASDGPSYEQYF.

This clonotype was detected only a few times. The CDR3 reads CATSGRGRGTDTQYF. DNA of the CDR3: TGTGCCACCTCCGGGCGGGGCCGGGGCACAGATACGCAGTATTTT. V usage is TRBV2 and J usage is TRBJ2-3; tentatively, D is TRBD2 (6 bases). The germline V gene encodes CDR1 SNHLY and CDR2 FYNNEI. The CDR3 is 15 amino acids. V dropped 10 bases and J dropped 1 base, with 18 bases sitting between them.

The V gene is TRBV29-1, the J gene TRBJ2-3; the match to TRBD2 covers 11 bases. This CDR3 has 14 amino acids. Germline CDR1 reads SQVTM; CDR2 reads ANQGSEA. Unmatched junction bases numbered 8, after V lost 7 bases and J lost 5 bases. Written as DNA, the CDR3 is TGCAGCGCCGTACTAGCGGGAGTTTTAGATACGCAGTATTTT. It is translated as CSAVLAGVLDTQYF.

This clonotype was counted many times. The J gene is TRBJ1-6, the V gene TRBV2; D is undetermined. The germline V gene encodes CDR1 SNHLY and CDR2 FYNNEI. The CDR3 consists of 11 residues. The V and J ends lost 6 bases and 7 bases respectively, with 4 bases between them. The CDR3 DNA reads TGTGCCAGCAGAGAGAATTCACCCCTCCACTTT. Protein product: CASRENSPLHF.

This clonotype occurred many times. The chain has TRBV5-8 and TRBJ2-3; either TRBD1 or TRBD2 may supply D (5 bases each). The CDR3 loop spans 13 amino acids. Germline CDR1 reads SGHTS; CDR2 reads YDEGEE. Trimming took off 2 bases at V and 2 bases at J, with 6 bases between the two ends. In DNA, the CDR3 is TGTGCCAGCAGCTTTGGGACCACAGATACGCAGTATTTT. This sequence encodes CASSFGTTDTQYF.

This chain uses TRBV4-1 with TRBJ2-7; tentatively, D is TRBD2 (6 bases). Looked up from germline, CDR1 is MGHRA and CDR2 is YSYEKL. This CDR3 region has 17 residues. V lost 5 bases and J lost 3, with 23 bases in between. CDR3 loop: CASSAFGGPLRHYEQYF. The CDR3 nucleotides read TGCGCCAGCAGCGCGTTCGGGGGTCCCCTTCGGCACTACGAGCAGTACTTC.

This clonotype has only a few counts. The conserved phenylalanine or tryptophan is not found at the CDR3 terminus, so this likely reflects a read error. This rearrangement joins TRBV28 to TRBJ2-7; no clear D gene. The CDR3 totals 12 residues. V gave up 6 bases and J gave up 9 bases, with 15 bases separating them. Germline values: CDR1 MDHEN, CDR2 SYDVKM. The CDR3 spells CASSSALVGQYL. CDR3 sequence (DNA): TGTGCCAGCAGCTCCGCCTTAGTCGGGCAGTACCTC.

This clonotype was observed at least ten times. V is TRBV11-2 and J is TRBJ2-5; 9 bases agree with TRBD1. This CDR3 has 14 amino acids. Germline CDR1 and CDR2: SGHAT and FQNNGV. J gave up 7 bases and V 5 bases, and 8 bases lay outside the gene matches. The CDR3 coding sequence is TGTGCCAGCAGCCCCGGGACAGGGATCCTGACCCAGTACTTC. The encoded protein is CASSPGTGILTQYF.

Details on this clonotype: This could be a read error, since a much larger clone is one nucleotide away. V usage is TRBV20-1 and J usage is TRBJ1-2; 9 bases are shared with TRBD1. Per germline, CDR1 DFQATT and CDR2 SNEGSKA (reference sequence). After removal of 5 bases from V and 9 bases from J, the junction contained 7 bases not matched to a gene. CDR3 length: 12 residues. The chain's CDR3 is CSAWTGVNSYTF. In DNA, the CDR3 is TGCAGTGCTTGGACAGGGGTTAATAGCTACACCTTC.

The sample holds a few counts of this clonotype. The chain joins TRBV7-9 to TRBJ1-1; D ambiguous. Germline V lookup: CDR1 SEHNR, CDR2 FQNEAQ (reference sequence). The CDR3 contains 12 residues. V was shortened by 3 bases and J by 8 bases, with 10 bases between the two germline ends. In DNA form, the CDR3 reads TGTGCCAGCAGCTTTCAGGTGCGGGAAGCTTTCTTT. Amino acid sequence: CASSFQVREAFF.

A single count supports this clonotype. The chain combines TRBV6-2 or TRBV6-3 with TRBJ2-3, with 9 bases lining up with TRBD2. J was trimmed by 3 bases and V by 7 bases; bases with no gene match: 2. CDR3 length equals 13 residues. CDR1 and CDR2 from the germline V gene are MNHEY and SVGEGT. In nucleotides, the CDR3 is TGTGCCAGCACGACTAGCGGAACAGATACGCAGTATTTT. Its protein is CASTTSGTDTQYF.

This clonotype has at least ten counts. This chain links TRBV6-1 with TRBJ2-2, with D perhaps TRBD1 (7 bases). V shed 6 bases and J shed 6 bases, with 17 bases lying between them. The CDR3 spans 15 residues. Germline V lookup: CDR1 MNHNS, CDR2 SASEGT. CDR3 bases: TGTGCCAGCAGCCCATTTGCGGGGACAGCCGGGGAGCTGTTTTTT. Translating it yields CASSPFAGTAGELFF.

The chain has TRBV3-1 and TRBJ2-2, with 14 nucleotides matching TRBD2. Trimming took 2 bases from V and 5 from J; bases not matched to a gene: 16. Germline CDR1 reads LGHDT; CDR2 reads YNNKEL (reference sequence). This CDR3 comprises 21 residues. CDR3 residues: CASSQSLGRLAGGYGTGELFF. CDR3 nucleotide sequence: TGTGCCAGCAGCCAAAGTTTAGGGCGACTAGCGGGAGGGTACGGGACCGGGGAGCTGTTTTTT.

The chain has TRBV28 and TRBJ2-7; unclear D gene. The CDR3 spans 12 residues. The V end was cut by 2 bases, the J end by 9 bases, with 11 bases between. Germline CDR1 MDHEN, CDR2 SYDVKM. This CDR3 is CASSLPRLGQYF. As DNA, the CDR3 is TGTGCCAGCAGTTTACCCCGATTGGGGCAGTACTTC.

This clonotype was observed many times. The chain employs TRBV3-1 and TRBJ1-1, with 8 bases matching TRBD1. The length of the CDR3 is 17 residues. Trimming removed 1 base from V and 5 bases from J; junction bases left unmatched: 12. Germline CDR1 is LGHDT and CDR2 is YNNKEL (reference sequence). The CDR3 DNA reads TGTGCCAGCAGCCAAGTTTACCAGGGGGCGCGAGAGACTGAAGCTTTCTTT. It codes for CASSQVYQGARETEAFF.

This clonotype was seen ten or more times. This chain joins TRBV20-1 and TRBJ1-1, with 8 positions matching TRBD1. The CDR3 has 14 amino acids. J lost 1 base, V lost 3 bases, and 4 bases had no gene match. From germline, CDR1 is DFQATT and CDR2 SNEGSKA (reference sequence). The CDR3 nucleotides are TGCAGTGCTAGGACGACAGGGGCGAACACTGAAGCTTTCTTT. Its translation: CSARTTGANTEAFF.

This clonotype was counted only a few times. As DNA, the CDR3 is TGTGCCAGTAGTATCGTAGACCACGAGCAGTACTTC. Translated, it gives CASSIVDHEQYF. The chain carries TRBV19 and TRBJ2-7; no clear D gene. The CDR3 spans 12 residues. CDR1 is LNHDA, CDR2 SQIVND, per germline (reference sequence). Trimming shortened V by 3 bases and J by 5 bases, and 8 bases separated the two germline ends. Full variable domain (rest looked up from reference TRBV19 and TRBJ2-7): DGGITQSPKYLFRKEGQNVTLSCEQNLNHDAMYWYRQDPGQGLRLIYYSQIVNDFQKGDIAEGYSVSREKKESFPLTVTSAQKNPTAFYLCASSIVDHEQYFGPGTRLTVT.

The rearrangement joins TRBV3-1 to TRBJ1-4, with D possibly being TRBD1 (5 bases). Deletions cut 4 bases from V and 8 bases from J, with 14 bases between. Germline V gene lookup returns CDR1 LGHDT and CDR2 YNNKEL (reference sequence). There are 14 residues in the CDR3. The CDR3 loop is CASSPLGEGEKLFF. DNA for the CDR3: TGTGCCAGCAGCCCCCTAGGGGAGGGAGAAAAACTGTTTTTT.

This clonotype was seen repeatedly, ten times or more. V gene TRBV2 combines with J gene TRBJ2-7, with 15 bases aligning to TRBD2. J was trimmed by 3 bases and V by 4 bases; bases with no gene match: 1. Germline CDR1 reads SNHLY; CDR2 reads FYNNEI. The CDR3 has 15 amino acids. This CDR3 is CASSAGLAGGYEQYF. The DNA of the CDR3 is TGTGCCAGCAGTGCGGGACTAGCGGGAGGCTACGAGCAGTACTTC.

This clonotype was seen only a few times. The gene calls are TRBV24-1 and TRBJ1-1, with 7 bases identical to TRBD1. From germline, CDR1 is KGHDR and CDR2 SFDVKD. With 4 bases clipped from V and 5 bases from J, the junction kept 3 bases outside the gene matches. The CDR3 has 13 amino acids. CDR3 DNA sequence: TGTGCCACCAGTGAGTCAGGGGGGACTGAAGCTTTCTTT. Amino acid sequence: CATSESGGTEAFF.